A single sample gave rise to the 5 T cell receptor beta chains below, sequenced in a study of tumor-infiltrating lymphocytes in primary liver carcinoma. With a constant-region primer, TCR beta cDNA was made from 500 ng of total RNA. Slightly modified ARM-PCR served as the procedure for the TCR beta libraries. These libraries came from three rounds of nested multiplex PCR. Forward primers for TRBV1-TRBV30 and a C-beta reverse primer served the first two PCR rounds, at roughly 10 cycles each. TCRdb fed the multiplex PCR reads into MiXCR, producing one record per CDR3 protein. The top ten hold about 7.1% of the sample, which has 200,000 or so distinct CDR3 sequences, approximately 64% seen once. Researchers drew blood RNA from unsorted whole blood and extracted germline DNA as well. Sequenced: peripheral blood. Receptors were obtained from a woman between 55 and 75 years old with primary liver carcinoma and hepatitis B virus infection.

The genes are TRBV28 and TRBJ2-5, with 7 bases lining up with TRBD1. J was trimmed by 4 bases and V by 10 bases; bases with no gene match: 18. Per the germline V gene, CDR1 is MDHEN and CDR2 is SYDVKM. CDR3 length equals 16 residues. The DNA of the CDR3 is TGTGCCAATTTAGACCGGGACAGATACCCCCCAGAGACCCAGTACTTC. Its translation: CANLDRDRYPPETQYF.

About this clonotype itself: The CDR3 does not end in the conserved phenylalanine or tryptophan, so this is likely a read error. V gene TRBV4-1 combines with J gene TRBJ1-6; 11 bases map to TRBD1. Germline V gene sequence: CDR1 MGHRA, CDR2 YSYEKL. CDR3 length: 16 residues. The CDR3 nucleotides are TGCGCCGGCAGCCAAGAACCGGGACAGGGGGGTTCACCCCTCCACTTG. This sequence encodes CAGSQEPGQGGSPLHL.

For this clonotype: The junction does not match germline at one end; this may be a read error. The chain combines TRBV12-3 or TRBV12-4 with TRBJ2-5; D is uncertain. The CDR3 has 14 amino acids. CDR3 in amino acids: CAGSLLDGEETQYF. CDR3 bases: TGTGCTGGCAGTCTTCTGGACGGTGAAGAAACCCAGTACTTC.

Remarks on this clonotype: The junction and the germline gene differ at one end; a read error may be behind it. The chain couples TRBV11-3 to TRBJ2-1; maybe TRBD2 (5 bases). CDR3 size: 17 residues. Germline values: CDR1 SGHNT, CDR2 YENEEA. Here the CDR3 DNA reads TGTGCCAGCAGCTTATGGTCCGGCGGGCTTTCCTACAAAGAGCAGTTCTTC. Its translation: CASSLWSGGLSYKEQFF.

Comments on this clonotype: A much larger clone differs by one base, so this may be a read error. The chain recombines TRBV12-3 or TRBV12-4 with TRBJ1-2, with D perhaps TRBD1 (6 bases). V lost 5 bases and J 6 bases, leaving 19 bases between the germline ends. CDR3 length: 15 residues. As DNA, the CDR3 is TGTGCCAGCAGTGCAGACCCGGGGGCCCGTCATGGCTACACCTTC. Translating gives CASSADPGARHGYTF.